The 16 T cell receptor beta chains listed next were all sequenced from one sample in a study of T-cell reconstitution after alpha-beta-depleted transplantation in children (dated by TCRdb to 2016 to 2017). Preparation of the library involved PCR. TCRdb names Illumina HiSeq 2500 as the instrument used. To normalize quantification of the TCRbeta repertoire, the TCR libraries were built with molecular barcoding that relied on unique molecular identifiers. TCRdb's own reprocessing of the public reads used fastp at Q25 and MiXCR and kept productive beta chains. Rows are combined by CDR3 protein, so each entry shows the most common genes and DNA. This sample lists 480,000 or so distinct CDR3 sequences; about 10% were detected once. Jointly, the top ten make up about 2.1% of the sample. Read against the paper, the sample's treatment or condition label means: allogeneic hematopoietic cell transplantation with graft depleted of TCRalphabeta T cells and CD19 B cells.

Specimen: PBMCs, collected before TCRalphabeta/CD19-depleted stem cell transplant. The receptors stem from a child aged 2-15 years with inherited bone marrow failure, due to receive a stem cell transplant.

This clonotype was seen more than once but under ten times. The V gene is TRBV19, the J gene TRBJ1-1; 8 positions match TRBD1. Germline V gene data show CDR1 as LNHDA and CDR2 as SQIVND (reference sequence). This CDR3 has 15 residues. V dropped 5 bases and J dropped 4; count of bases not matched to a gene: 9. This CDR3 is CASSPTGQAITEAFF. The CDR3 DNA is TGTGCCAGTAGTCCCACGGGACAGGCAATCACTGAAGCTTTCTTT.

The rearrangement links TRBV4-3 to TRBJ2-1, with 9 bases lining up with TRBD2. The germline CDR1 and CDR2 sequences are LGHNA and YSLEER. The CDR3 covers 13 residues. V was pared by 9 bases and J by 6 bases, with 6 bases of the junction left unmatched. CDR3 residues: CARPGTSPNEQFF. In DNA, the CDR3 is TGCGCCAGACCAGGGACTAGCCCCAATGAGCAGTTCTTC.

This clonotype was seen repeatedly, ten times or more. The V and J genes are TRBV7-8 and TRBJ1-2; 7 bases fit TRBD1. The V gene end was trimmed by 1 base and the J gene end by 5 bases; junction bases not matched to a gene: 4. CDR1 is SGHVS, CDR2 FQNEAQ, per germline. The CDR3 covers 14 residues. DNA of the CDR3: TGTGCCAGCAGCTTAGACAGGGGCCGTTATGGCTACACCTTC. This codes for CASSLDRGRYGYTF.

This clonotype has a count of ten or more. This chain's CDR3 is CATSRDPRADTQYF. The CDR3 coding sequence is TGTGCCACCAGCAGAGATCCCCGCGCAGATACGCAGTATTTT. This rearrangement joins TRBV15 to TRBJ2-3; D remains ambiguous. This CDR3 is 14 amino acids long. Germline loops: CDR1 LNHNV, CDR2 YYDKDF (reference sequence). Trimming stripped 0 bases from V and 4 bases from J, with 8 bases between.

This clonotype was counted many times. The chain has TRBV7-9 and TRBJ2-1; 7 positions agree with TRBD2. CDR3 size: 15 residues. Looked up from germline, CDR1 is SEHNR and CDR2 is FQNEAQ (reference sequence). J gave up 8 bases and V 5 bases, and 12 bases lay outside the gene matches. The CDR3 loop is CASSPLLAVVDEQFF. In nucleotides, the CDR3 is TGTGCCAGCAGCCCGCTCCTAGCGGTCGTCGATGAGCAGTTCTTC.

In its sample, this clonotype was seen many times. The chain carries TRBV5-6 and TRBJ1-1; D may be TRBD1 (6 bases). CDR1 and CDR2 from the germline V gene are SGHDT and YYEEEE. CDR3 length equals 14 residues. Trimming removed 3 bases from V and 1 base from J, with 10 bases in between. The CDR3 sequence is CASSWATGNTEAFF. In nucleotides, the CDR3 is TGTGCCAGCAGCTGGGCGACAGGGAACACTGAAGCTTTCTTT.

This clonotype has at least ten counts. The chain employs TRBV19 and TRBJ2-3, with D possibly being TRBD2 (7 bases). V dropped 6 bases and J dropped 4 bases, with 17 bases sitting between them. Germline CDR1 and CDR2: LNHDA and SQIVND (reference sequence). This CDR3 has 15 residues. The DNA of the CDR3 is TGTGCCAGTAGCCTTGGATGGGAGGGGGCAGATACGCAGTATTTT. Protein sequence: CASSLGWEGADTQYF.

The sample holds many counts of this clonotype. The J gene is TRBJ2-5, the V gene TRBV7-9; the D is unclear. V lost 7 bases, J lost 5 bases, and 11 bases lay in between. The CDR3 has 12 amino acids. CDR1 and CDR2 from the germline V gene are SEHNR and FQNEAQ (reference sequence). CDR3 region: CASTPTRETQYF. Here the CDR3 DNA reads TGTGCCAGCACCCCCACACGGGAGACCCAGTACTTC.

At least ten counts were recorded for this clonotype. This chain uses TRBV11-2 with TRBJ2-7, with D uncertain. Trimming removed 4 bases from V and 6 bases from J, with 16 bases in between. This CDR3 spans 14 amino acids. Germline CDR1 is SGHAT and CDR2 is FQNNGV. CDR3 residues: CASSSAGSRLEQYF. The CDR3 bases are TGTGCCAGCAGCTCCGCCGGCAGTCGTCTCGAGCAGTACTTC.

Ten or more counts support this clonotype. V and J are TRBV7-6 and TRBJ2-7, with 10 bases fitting TRBD2. V dropped 5 bases and J dropped 2; count of bases not matched to a gene: 6. The germline gives CDR1 SGHVS, CDR2 FNYEAQ. CDR3 length equals 15 residues. This CDR3 is CASSRTSGETYEQYF. The CDR3 region has the DNA TGTGCCAGCAGCCGGACTAGCGGTGAGACCTACGAGCAGTACTTC.

The sample holds many counts of this clonotype. This chain uses TRBV10-3 with TRBJ2-1, with D hard to call. This CDR3 has 14 residues. Trimming pared 0 bases from V and 6 bases from J, leaving 9 bases between. The germline V gene encodes CDR1 ENHRY and CDR2 SYGVKD. The CDR3 DNA is TGTGCCATCAGTGAGTCGGGCCATATCAATGAGCAGTTCTTC. This encodes CAISESGHINEQFF.

The V and J genes are TRBV7-9 and TRBJ2-7, with 7 positions matching TRBD2. The germline V gene encodes CDR1 SEHNR and CDR2 FQNEAQ (reference sequence). The V gene end was trimmed by 3 bases and the J gene end by 1 base; junction bases not matched to a gene: 9. The CDR3 has 16 amino acids. CDR3 loop: CASSFAYGGESYEQYF. The CDR3 coding sequence is TGTGCCAGCAGCTTCGCGTATGGGGGGGAGTCCTACGAGCAGTACTTC. Full variable domain (rest looked up from reference TRBV7-9 and TRBJ2-7): DTGVSQNPRHKITKRGQNVTFRCDPISEHNRLYWYRQTLGQGPEFLTYFQNEAQLEKSRLLSDRFSAERPKGSFSTLEIQRTEQGDSAMYLCASSFAYGGESYEQYFGPGTRLTVT.

This clonotype showed up many times. The chain joins TRBV10-3 to TRBJ1-1, with 10 bases that match TRBD1. The CDR3 runs 15 residues. In germline, CDR1 is ENHRY, CDR2 SYGVKD. V was clipped by 0 bases and J by 4 bases; unmatched bases: 2. This CDR3 is CAISESRQGATEAFF. The CDR3, as DNA: TGTGCCATCAGTGAGTCCCGACAGGGGGCCACTGAAGCTTTCTTT.

This clonotype was observed at least ten times. The chain uses TRBV28 and TRBJ2-1; D remains unclear. The CDR3 length is 12 residues. V was pared by 6 bases and J by 1 base, with 4 bases between. Germline lookup yields CDR1 MDHEN and CDR2 SYDVKM. The CDR3 loop reads CASSMSYNEQFF. The CDR3, as DNA: TGTGCCAGCAGCATGTCCTACAATGAGCAGTTCTTC.

This clonotype was recorded at least ten times. The V gene is TRBV6-1, the J gene TRBJ2-7; D is unresolved. This CDR3 comprises 13 residues. The germline gives CDR1 MNHNS, CDR2 SASEGT. Trimming took off 3 bases at V and 1 base at J, with 7 bases between the two ends. In DNA form, the CDR3 reads TGTGCCAGCAGTGACGGCTGGTCCTACGAGCAGTACTTC. Amino acid sequence: CASSDGWSYEQYF.

A few counts support this clonotype. This chain connects TRBV3-1 to TRBJ2-7; TRBD2 aligns across 8 bases. The CDR3 totals 14 residues. Looked up from germline, CDR1 is LGHDT and CDR2 is YNNKEL (reference sequence). V gave up 2 bases and J gave up 5 bases; unmatched junction bases: 5. The CDR3: CASSQLAGHDEQYF. CDR3 in DNA: TGTGCCAGCAGCCAATTAGCGGGACACGACGAGCAGTACTTC.